This T cell receptor beta chain emerged from a study of shared clonotypes between healthy human individuals. Turning to the study itself: A few men and a couple of women, aged 18 to 49, were donors.

The CDR3 is 19 residues long. Germline V gene sequence: CDR1 MDHEN, CDR2 SYDVKM. Trimming removed 4 bases from V and 0 bases from J; junction bases left unmatched: 12. TCRdb's copy holds only in-frame clones and misses some; the assay was immunoSEQ multiplex PCR. The repertoire holds millions of clones, just over 90% seen once, with over 0.12% in the top ten. This TCR came from a man aged 18 to 30 in good health. The rearrangement joins TRBV28 to TRBJ2-1, with 10 bases that match TRBD2. The specimen was naive CD4+ T cells sorted from blood. Subset in this sample: CD45RA+ positively selected. The CDR3 bases are TGTGCCAGCAGTTCCAAGCAACTAGCGGGGCCCCGCTCCTACAATGAGCAGTTCTTC. Its translation: CASSSKQLAGPRSYNEQFF.